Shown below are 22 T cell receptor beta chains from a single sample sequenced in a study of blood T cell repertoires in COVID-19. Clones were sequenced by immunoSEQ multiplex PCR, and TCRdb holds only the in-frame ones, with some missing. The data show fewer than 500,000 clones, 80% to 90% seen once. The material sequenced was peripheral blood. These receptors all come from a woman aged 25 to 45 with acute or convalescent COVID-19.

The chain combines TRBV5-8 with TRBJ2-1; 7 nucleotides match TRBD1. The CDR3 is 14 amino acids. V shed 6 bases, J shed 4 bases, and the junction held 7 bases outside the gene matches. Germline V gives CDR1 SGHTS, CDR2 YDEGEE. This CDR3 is CASTPGQLYNEQFF. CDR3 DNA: TGTGCCAGCACCCCGGGACAGCTGTACAATGAGCAGTTCTTC.

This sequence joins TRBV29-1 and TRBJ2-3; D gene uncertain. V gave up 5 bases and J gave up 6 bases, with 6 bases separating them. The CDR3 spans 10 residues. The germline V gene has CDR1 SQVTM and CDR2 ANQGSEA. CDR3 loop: CSVLEDTQYF. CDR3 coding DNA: TGCAGCGTTCTGGAGGATACGCAGTATTTT.

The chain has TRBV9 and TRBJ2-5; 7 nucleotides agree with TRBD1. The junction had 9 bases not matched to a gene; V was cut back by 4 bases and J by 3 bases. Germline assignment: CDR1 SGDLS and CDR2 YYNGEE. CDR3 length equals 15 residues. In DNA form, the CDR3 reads TGTGCCAGCAGCTCCAGACAGGGTTGGGAAGAGACCCAGTACTTC. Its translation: CASSSRQGWEETQYF. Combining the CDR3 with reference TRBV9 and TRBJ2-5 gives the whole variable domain DSGVTQTPKHLITATGQRVTLRCSPRSGDLSVYWYQQSLDQGLQFLIQYYNGEERAKGNILERFSAQQFPDLHSELNLSSLELGDSALYFCASSSRQGWEETQYFGPGTRLLVL.

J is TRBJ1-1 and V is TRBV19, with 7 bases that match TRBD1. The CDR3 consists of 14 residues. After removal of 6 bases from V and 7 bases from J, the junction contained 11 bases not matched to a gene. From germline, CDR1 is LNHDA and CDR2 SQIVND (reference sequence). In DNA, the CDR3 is TGTGCCAGTAGCCTCACCCATCAGGGGGATGAAGCTTTCTTT. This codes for CASSLTHQGDEAFF.

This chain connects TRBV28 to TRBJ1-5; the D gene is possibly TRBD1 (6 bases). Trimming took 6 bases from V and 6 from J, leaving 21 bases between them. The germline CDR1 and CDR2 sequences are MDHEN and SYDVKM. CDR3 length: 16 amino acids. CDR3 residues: CASSSRQAPFGQPQHF. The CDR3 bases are TGTGCCAGCAGCTCGCGACAGGCCCCCTTCGGTCAGCCCCAGCATTTT. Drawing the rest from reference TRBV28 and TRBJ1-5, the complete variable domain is DVKVTQSSRYLVKRTGEKVFLECVQDMDHENMFWYRQDPGLGLRLIYFSYDVKMKEKGDIPEGYSVSREKKERFSLILESASTNQTSMYLCASSSRQAPFGQPQHFGDGTRLSIL.

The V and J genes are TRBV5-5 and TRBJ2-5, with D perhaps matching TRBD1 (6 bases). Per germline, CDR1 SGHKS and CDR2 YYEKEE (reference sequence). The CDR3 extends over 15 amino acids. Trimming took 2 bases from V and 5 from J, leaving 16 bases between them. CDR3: CASSFHPGVSETQYF. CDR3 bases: TGTGCCAGCAGCTTTCATCCAGGGGTGAGCGAGACCCAGTACTTC.

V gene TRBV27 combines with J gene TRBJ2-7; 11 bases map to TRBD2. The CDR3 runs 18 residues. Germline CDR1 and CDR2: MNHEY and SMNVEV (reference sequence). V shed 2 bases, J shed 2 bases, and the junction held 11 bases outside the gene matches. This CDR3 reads CASSLRIDTSGGTYEQYF. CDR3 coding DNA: TGTGCCAGCAGTTTACGGATCGATACTAGCGGGGGAACCTACGAGCAGTACTTC.

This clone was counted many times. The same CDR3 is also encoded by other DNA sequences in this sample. The CDR3 bases are TGTGCCAGCAGTGAGGGCAGACAAAACTCTGGAAACACCATATATTTT. Residues: CASSEGRQNSGNTIYF. The V call is TRBV6-1, the J call TRBJ1-3; D is unclear. V was cut by 3 bases and J by 0 bases, with 12 bases left in between. CDR1 is MNHNS and CDR2 is SASEGT in the germline V gene. This CDR3 is 16 amino acids long.

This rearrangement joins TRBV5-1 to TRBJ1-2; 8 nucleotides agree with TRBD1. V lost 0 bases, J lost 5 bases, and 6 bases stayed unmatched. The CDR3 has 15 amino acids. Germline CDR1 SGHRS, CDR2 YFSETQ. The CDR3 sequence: CASSLEVGTGYGYTF. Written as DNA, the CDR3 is TGCGCCAGCAGCTTGGAGGTTGGGACAGGATATGGCTACACCTTC.

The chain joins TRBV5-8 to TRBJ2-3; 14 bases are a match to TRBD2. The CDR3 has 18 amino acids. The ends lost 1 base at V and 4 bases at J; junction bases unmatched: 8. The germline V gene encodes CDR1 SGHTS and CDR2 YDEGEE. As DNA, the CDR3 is TGTGCCAGCAGCTTGTCCCCTGCGGGACTAGCGGGGGCAGATACGCAGTATTTT. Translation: CASSLSPAGLAGADTQYF.

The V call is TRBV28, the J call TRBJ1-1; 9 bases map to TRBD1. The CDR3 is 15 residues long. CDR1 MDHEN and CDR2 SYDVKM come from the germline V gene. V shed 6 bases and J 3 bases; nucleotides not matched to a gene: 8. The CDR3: CASSSDRGVDTEAFF. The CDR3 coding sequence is TGTGCCAGCAGCAGTGACAGGGGGGTCGACACTGAAGCTTTCTTT. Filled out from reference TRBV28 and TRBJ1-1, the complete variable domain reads DVKVTQSSRYLVKRTGEKVFLECVQDMDHENMFWYRQDPGLGLRLIYFSYDVKMKEKGDIPEGYSVSREKKERFSLILESASTNQTSMYLCASSSDRGVDTEAFFGQGTRLTVV.

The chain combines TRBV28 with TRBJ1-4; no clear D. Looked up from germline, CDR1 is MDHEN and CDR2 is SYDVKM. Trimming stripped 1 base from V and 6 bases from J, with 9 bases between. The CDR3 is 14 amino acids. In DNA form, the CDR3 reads TGTGCCAGCAGTTTATCGACTCGCGATGAAAAACTGTTTTTT. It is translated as CASSLSTRDEKLFF.

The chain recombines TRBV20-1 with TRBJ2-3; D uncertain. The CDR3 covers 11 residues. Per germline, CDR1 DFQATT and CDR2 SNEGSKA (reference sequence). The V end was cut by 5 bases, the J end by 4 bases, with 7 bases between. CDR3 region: CSASHSDTQYF. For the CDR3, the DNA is TGCAGTGCTTCTCACTCAGATACGCAGTATTTT.

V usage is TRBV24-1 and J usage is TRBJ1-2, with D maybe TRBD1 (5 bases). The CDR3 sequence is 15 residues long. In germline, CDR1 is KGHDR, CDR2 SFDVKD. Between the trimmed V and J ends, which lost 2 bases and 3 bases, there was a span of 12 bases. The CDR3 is CATSDSGRGDYGYTF. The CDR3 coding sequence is TGTGCCACCAGTGATTCGGGACGGGGGGACTATGGCTACACCTTC.

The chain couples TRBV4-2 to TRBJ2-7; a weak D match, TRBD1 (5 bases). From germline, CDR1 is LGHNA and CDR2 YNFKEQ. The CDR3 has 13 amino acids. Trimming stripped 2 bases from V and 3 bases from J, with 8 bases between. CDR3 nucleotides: TGTGCCAGCAGCCAATCTGACAGCTACGAGCAGTACTTC. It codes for CASSQSDSYEQYF.

The CDR3 DNA reads as TGTGCCAGCAGAACACACGTAGCCGCAAATCAGCCCCAGCATTTT. This gives the protein CASRTHVAANQPQHF. The chain links TRBV6-5 to TRBJ1-5; D is undetermined. Looked up from germline, CDR1 is MNHEY and CDR2 is SVGAGI. V dropped 6 bases and J dropped 4 bases, with 16 bases sitting between them. The CDR3 consists of 15 residues.

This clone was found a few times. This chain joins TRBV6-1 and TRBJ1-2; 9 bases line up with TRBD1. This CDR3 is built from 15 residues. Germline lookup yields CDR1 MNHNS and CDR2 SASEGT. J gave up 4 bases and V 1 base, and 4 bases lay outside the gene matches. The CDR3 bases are TGTGCCAGCAGTGAAGGAACAGGGGGCGTCTATGGCTACACCTTC. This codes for CASSEGTGGVYGYTF.

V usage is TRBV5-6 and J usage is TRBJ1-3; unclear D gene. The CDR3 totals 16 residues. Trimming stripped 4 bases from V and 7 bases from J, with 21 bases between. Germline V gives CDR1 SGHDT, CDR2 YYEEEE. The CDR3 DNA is TGTGCCAGCAGCATCTTCAGGCCAGATTGGAGGAACACCATATATTTT. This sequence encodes CASSIFRPDWRNTIYF.

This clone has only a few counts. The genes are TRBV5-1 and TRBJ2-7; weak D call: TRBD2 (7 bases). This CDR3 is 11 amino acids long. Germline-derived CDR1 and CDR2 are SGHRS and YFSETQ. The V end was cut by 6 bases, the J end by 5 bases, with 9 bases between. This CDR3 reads CASMRGHEQYF. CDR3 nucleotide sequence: TGCGCCAGCATGCGGGGGCACGAGCAGTACTTC.

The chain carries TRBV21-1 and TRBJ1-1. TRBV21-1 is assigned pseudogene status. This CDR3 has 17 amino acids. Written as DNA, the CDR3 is TGTGCCAGCAGCAAAGAGAGGGTGATTGGGGTGAACACTGAAGCTTTCTTT. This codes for CASSKERVIGVNTEAFF.

As DNA, the CDR3 is TGTGCCAGCAGTACGGGGAGAGATTATGGCTACACCTTC. Its translation: CASSTGRDYGYTF. V gene TRBV6-5 combines with J gene TRBJ1-2; no reliable D call. Germline loops: CDR1 MNHEY, CDR2 SVGAGI. The CDR3 totals 13 residues. Trimming took off 5 bases at V and 5 bases at J, with 12 bases between the two ends.

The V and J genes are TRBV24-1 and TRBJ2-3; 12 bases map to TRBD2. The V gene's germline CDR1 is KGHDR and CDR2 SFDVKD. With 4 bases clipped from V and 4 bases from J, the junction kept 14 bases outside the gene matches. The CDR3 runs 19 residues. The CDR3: CATSEPRGASGGASDTQYF. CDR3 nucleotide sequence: TGTGCCACCAGTGAGCCCCGAGGTGCTAGCGGGGGGGCCTCAGATACGCAGTATTTT.